Following are 20 T cell receptor beta chains from one sample sequenced in a study of type 1 regulatory T cells. MiXCR was run by TCRdb on the reads, yielding one entry per CDR3 protein. The sample contains tens of thousands of distinct CDR3 sequences, less than 65% of which appear only once. Antigens of these TCRs are unknown. Specimen: cultured non-Tr1 T cells, either the whole culture or a sorted T cell fraction (not recorded which). These receptors originate from a human donor in good health.

This clonotype has just a few counts. CDR3 in amino acids: CSFADQRSPRNEQFF. The CDR3 bases are TGCAGTTTTGCGGACCAGCGGTCCCCTAGGAATGAGCAGTTCTTC. The chain carries TRBV20-1 and TRBJ2-1, with TRBD2 as a possible D gene (5 bases). Trimming cost V 8 bases and J 7 bases, with 24 bases left between them. The germline V gene has CDR1 DFQATT and CDR2 SNEGSKA (reference sequence). This CDR3 spans 15 amino acids.

The chain recombines TRBV20-1 with TRBJ2-5; D may match TRBD1 or TRBD2 (5 bases each). Per the germline V gene, CDR1 is DFQATT and CDR2 is SNEGSKA (reference sequence). The CDR3 consists of 14 residues. Between the trimmed V and J ends, which lost 6 bases and 4 bases, there was a span of 18 bases. As DNA, the CDR3 is TGCAGTGCGGACAAGCCAGCGGTAGCAGAGACCCAGTACTTC. Its translation is CSADKPAVAETQYF.

This clonotype was seen more than once but under ten times. The chain combines TRBV3-1 with TRBJ1-5; D is unclear. The V gene's germline CDR1 is LGHDT and CDR2 YNNKEL (reference sequence). With 0 bases removed from V and 6 bases from J, the gap between germline ends came to 6 bases. The CDR3 has 13 amino acids. The CDR3: CASSQEGSQPQHF. Here the CDR3 DNA reads TGTGCCAGCAGCCAAGAGGGGTCTCAGCCCCAGCATTTT. Together with reference TRBV3-1 and TRBJ1-5, the CDR3 gives the full variable domain: DTAVSQTPKYLVTQMGNDKSIKCEQNLGHDTMYWYKQDSKKFLKIMFSYNNKELIINETVPNRFSPKSPDKAHLNLHINSLELGDSAVYFCASSQEGSQPQHFGDGTRLSIL.

The J gene is TRBJ1-5, the V gene TRBV20-1; TRBD1 is a possible D gene (5 bases). V lost 4 bases to trimming and J lost 2 bases, with 15 bases between them. The CDR3 consists of 15 residues. Germline V CDR1 and CDR2: DFQATT, SNEGSKA (reference sequence). The CDR3 DNA reads as TGCAGTGCTACCGACTGGGGGGGGGGCAATCAGCCCCAGCATTTT. Its protein product is CSATDWGGGNQPQHF.

This clonotype was seen ten or more times. The chain has TRBV4-1 and TRBJ1-2; 7 positions agree with TRBD1. This CDR3 has 16 amino acids. In germline, CDR1 is MGHRA, CDR2 YSYEKL. With 4 bases clipped from V and 1 base from J, the junction kept 9 bases outside the gene matches. CDR3 DNA: TGCGCCAGCAGCCCCGGGACAGAGATTTTTAACTATGGCTACACCTTC. Translated: CASSPGTEIFNYGYTF.

The V and J genes are TRBV5-1 and TRBJ2-3, with 9 bases identical to TRBD2. Germline-derived CDR1 and CDR2 are SGHRS and YFSETQ. This CDR3 spans 15 amino acids. The trim removed 1 base at V and 4 bases at J, leaving 4 bases unmatched. This CDR3 reads CASSLSGRFPDTQYF. The CDR3 region has the DNA TGCGCCAGCAGCTTGAGCGGGAGGTTTCCAGATACGCAGTATTTT.

This rearrangement joins TRBV5-1 to TRBJ2-3, with 7 bases aligning to TRBD1. Germline values: CDR1 SGHRS, CDR2 YFSETQ. This CDR3 comprises 14 residues. Trimming cost V 5 bases and J 6 bases; bases outside gene matches: 9. The CDR3 protein is CASSLTGMMDTQYF. The CDR3 DNA is TGCGCCAGCAGTCTGACAGGGATGATGGATACGCAGTATTTT. Together with reference TRBV5-1 and TRBJ2-3, the CDR3 gives the full variable domain: KAGVTQTPRYLIKTRGQQVTLSCSPISGHRSVSWYQQTPGQGLQFLFEYFSETQRNKGNFPGRFSGRQFSNSRSEMNVSTLELGDSALYLCASSLTGMMDTQYFGPGTRLTVL.

J is TRBJ1-2 and V is TRBV3-1, with D uncertain. The CDR3 has 14 amino acids. Germline loops: CDR1 LGHDT, CDR2 YNNKEL (reference sequence). The V and J ends lost 0 bases and 8 bases respectively, with 13 bases between them. The CDR3 region is CASSQEGKKGGYTF. The DNA of the CDR3 is TGTGCCAGCAGCCAAGAGGGGAAAAAGGGCGGCTACACCTTC.

The V call is TRBV7-9, the J call TRBJ2-3; D might be TRBD2 (6 bases). V was trimmed by 9 bases and J by 0 bases, leaving 10 bases between them. Germline lookup yields CDR1 SEHNR and CDR2 FQNEAQ (reference sequence). This CDR3 is built from 13 residues. The CDR3 sequence: CASLASSTDTQYF. DNA of the CDR3: TGTGCCAGTCTAGCGTCTAGCACAGATACGCAGTATTTT.

This clonotype was observed at least ten times. The rearrangement joins TRBV5-8 to TRBJ2-7; D perhaps matches TRBD2 (5 bases). Trimming shortened V by 6 bases and J by 0 bases, and 16 bases separated the two germline ends. The germline V gene encodes CDR1 SGHTS and CDR2 YDEGEE. The CDR3 contains 15 residues. This chain's CDR3 is CASTPDPGFSYEQYF. CDR3 bases: TGTGCCAGCACCCCGGACCCGGGATTCTCCTACGAGCAGTACTTC.

The chain recombines TRBV3-1 with TRBJ2-1, with 8 bases aligning to TRBD1. The CDR3 extends over 15 amino acids. The germline V gene has CDR1 LGHDT and CDR2 YNNKEL (reference sequence). V dropped 2 bases and J dropped 7; count of bases not matched to a gene: 7. In DNA, the CDR3 is TGTGCCAGCAGCCAAAGGCAGGGGGCCTTTAATGAGCAGTTCTTC. It encodes CASSQRQGAFNEQFF.

This clonotype was seen a single time. CDR3 sequence: CASSLYFFDQETQYF. CDR3 nucleotide sequence: TGCGCCAGCAGCTTGTATTTCTTTGACCAAGAGACCCAGTACTTC. The V gene is TRBV5-1, the J gene TRBJ2-5; D is uncertain. CDR1 and CDR2 (germline): SGHRS, YFSETQ. Trimming pared 1 base from V and 0 bases from J, leaving 10 bases between. The CDR3 is 15 residues long. The full variable domain, in which reference TRBV5-1 and TRBJ2-5 provide the parts outside the CDR3, is KAGVTQTPRYLIKTRGQQVTLSCSPISGHRSVSWYQQTPGQGLQFLFEYFSETQRNKGNFPGRFSGRQFSNSRSEMNVSTLELGDSALYLCASSLYFFDQETQYFGPGTRLLVL.

The CDR3 DNA reads as TGTGCCAGCAGCATCCAGACTGGGGCCTACAATGAGCAGTTCTTC. It is translated as CASSIQTGAYNEQFF. The V and J genes are TRBV7-6 and TRBJ2-1; D remains ambiguous. The CDR3 totals 15 residues. V lost 5 bases to trimming and J lost 2 bases, with 13 bases between them. Germline V CDR1 and CDR2: SGHVS, FNYEAQ. Variable domain in full (rest from reference TRBV7-6 and TRBJ2-1): GAGVSQSPRYKVTKRGQDVALRCDPISGHVSLYWYRQALGQGPEFLTYFNYEAQQDKSGLPNDRFSAERPEGSISTLTIQRTEQRDSAMYRCASSIQTGAYNEQFFGPGTRLTVL.

This clonotype turned up a few times. The V gene is TRBV3-1, the J gene TRBJ2-5; D possibly corresponds to TRBD2 (5 bases). The germline V gene has CDR1 LGHDT and CDR2 YNNKEL (reference sequence). V was clipped by 5 bases and J by 3 bases, with 16 bases between them. The CDR3 consists of 15 residues. The CDR3 loop is CASSSHGGWEETQYF. CDR3 bases: TGTGCCAGCAGCTCCCATGGCGGGTGGGAAGAGACCCAGTACTTC.

This clonotype was picked up a small number of times. The rearrangement joins TRBV7-9 to TRBJ2-3, with D perhaps assigned TRBD1 or TRBD2 (6 bases each). The CDR3 loop spans 14 amino acids. Looked up from germline, CDR1 is SEHNR and CDR2 is FQNEAQ (reference sequence). The ends were cut back, 4 bases at V and 4 bases at J, with 12 bases in the middle. The CDR3 here is CASSSSEGADTQYF. The CDR3 bases are TGTGCCAGCAGCTCCTCGGAGGGGGCAGATACGCAGTATTTT.

The chain uses TRBV6-2 or TRBV6-3 and TRBJ2-1; D is uncertain. The CDR3 is 15 amino acids. V lost 0 bases to trimming and J lost 1 base, with 7 bases between them. Germline V gene sequence: CDR1 MNHEY, CDR2 SVGEGT. The CDR3 sequence is CASSYSRRSYNEQFF. The DNA for the CDR3 is TGTGCCAGCAGTTACTCGAGAAGATCCTACAATGAGCAGTTCTTC.

Concerning this clonotype: It is unclear where the CDR3 begins or ends on the DNA, so no DNA is shown, and the CDR3 is as TCRdb lists it. V and J are TRBV6-5 and TRBJ1-1; the DNA was not compared with TRBD1, the D call given in the table. The CDR3 adds up to 14 amino acids, both ends counted. The germline CDR1 and CDR2 sequences are MNHEY and SVGAGI. The CDR3 protein is CASSTSTGNTEAFF.

The chain is built from TRBV27 and TRBJ2-5; D gene ambiguous. CDR1 and CDR2 (germline): MNHEY, SMNVEV (reference sequence). The CDR3 is 13 amino acids. V was clipped by 0 bases and J by 5 bases, with 7 bases between them. DNA for the CDR3: TGTGCCAGCAGTTTATCTTTAAGGGAGACCCAGTACTTC. Its translation is CASSLSLRETQYF.

This chain links TRBV6-5 with TRBJ2-7; 14 nucleotides agree with TRBD2. The CDR3 spans 17 residues. J was trimmed by 7 bases and V by 4 bases; bases with no gene match: 12. The V gene's germline CDR1 is MNHEY and CDR2 SVGAGI. In DNA form, the CDR3 reads TGTGCCAGCAGTTCGACAAGGGGACTAGCGGGAGAAAGGGAGCAGTACTTC. Its protein product is CASSSTRGLAGEREQYF.

The chain uses TRBV6-5 and TRBJ2-2; the D gene is possibly TRBD2 (6 bases). V gave up 10 bases and J gave up 1 base, with 13 bases separating them. Germline V gives CDR1 MNHEY, CDR2 SVGAGI. The CDR3 is 14 residues long. The CDR3 coding sequence is TGTGCCACCCGCTGGGGACTGAACACCGGGGAGCTGTTTTTT. Protein: CATRWGLNTGELFF.